The 5 T cell receptor beta chains reported below all come from one sample, sequenced in a study of T cell responses to AZD1222 COVID-19 vaccine. Sequenced by immunoSEQ multiplex PCR; TCRdb stores in-frame clones only, minus some. The sample contains roughly 150,000 clones, more than 85% of which appear only once. The sequencing used peripheral blood, collected on day 0 of AZD1222 vaccination. These receptors were obtained from an adult in good health.

The chain combines TRBV12-3 or TRBV12-4 with TRBJ1-1; D ambiguous. This CDR3 has 13 residues. Trimming stripped 6 bases from V and 4 bases from J, with 12 bases between. CDR3 bases: TGTGCCAGCAGGCGAAGGCCGGGCACTGAAGCTTTCTTT. Its translation: CASRRRPGTEAFF.

This sequence joins TRBV7-9 and TRBJ2-2, with D perhaps matching TRBD2 (7 bases). This CDR3 spans 17 amino acids. V lost 5 bases, J lost 3 bases, and 19 bases lay in between. CDR1 is SEHNR, CDR2 FQNEAQ, per germline (reference sequence). Here the CDR3 reads CASSPQPRGGDTGELFF. The CDR3 DNA reads TGTGCCAGCAGCCCCCAACCTAGGGGGGGGGACACCGGGGAGCTGTTTTTT.

The chain links TRBV7-9 to TRBJ2-7, with TRBD1 matching over 9 bases. Per germline, CDR1 SEHNR and CDR2 FQNEAQ (reference sequence). This CDR3 contains 14 residues. The trim removed 5 bases at V and 3 bases at J, leaving 5 bases unmatched. This CDR3 reads CASSRQDRGYEQYF. The CDR3 nucleotides are TGTGCCAGCAGCCGACAGGACAGGGGCTACGAGCAGTACTTC.

The gene calls are TRBV12-5 and TRBJ2-1; TRBD1 is a possible D gene (6 bases). From germline, CDR1 is LGHNT and CDR2 FRNRAP. Deletions cut 4 bases from V and 9 bases from J, with 22 bases between. This CDR3 spans 16 amino acids. In nucleotides, the CDR3 is TGTGCTAGTGGTTCCCCCCTTGGGGGCGTCATCGGTGAGCAGTTCTTC. It codes for CASGSPLGGVIGEQFF.

The chain uses TRBV4-2 and TRBJ1-2; no clear D gene. Trimming took off 0 bases at V and 7 bases at J, with 9 bases between the two ends. This CDR3 is 13 amino acids long. Per the germline V gene, CDR1 is LGHNA and CDR2 is YNFKEQ. Written as DNA, the CDR3 is TGTGCCAGCAGCCAAGATCGGACTCGTGGCTACACCTTC. Its translation: CASSQDRTRGYTF.